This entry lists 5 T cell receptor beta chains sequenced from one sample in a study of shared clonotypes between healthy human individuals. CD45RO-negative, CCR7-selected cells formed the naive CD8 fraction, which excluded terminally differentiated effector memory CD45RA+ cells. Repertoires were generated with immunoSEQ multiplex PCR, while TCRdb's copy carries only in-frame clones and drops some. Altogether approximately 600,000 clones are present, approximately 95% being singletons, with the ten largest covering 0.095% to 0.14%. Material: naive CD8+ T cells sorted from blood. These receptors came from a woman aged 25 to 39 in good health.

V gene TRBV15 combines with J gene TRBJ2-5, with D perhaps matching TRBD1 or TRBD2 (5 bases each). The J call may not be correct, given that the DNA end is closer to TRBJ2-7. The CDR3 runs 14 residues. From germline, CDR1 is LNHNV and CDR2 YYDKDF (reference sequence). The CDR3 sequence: CATSPGAYSYEQYF. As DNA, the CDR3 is TGTGCCACCAGTCCCGGGGCATACTCCTACGAGCAGTACTTC.

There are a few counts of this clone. CDR3 amino acids: CASSLVAGGLYEQYF. The DNA for the CDR3 is TGTGCCAGCAGCTTAGTTGCGGGAGGGCTCTACGAGCAGTACTTC. The V gene is TRBV7-9, the J gene TRBJ2-7; 9 nucleotides line up with TRBD2. The germline V gene encodes CDR1 SEHNR and CDR2 FQNEAQ (reference sequence). The CDR3 consists of 15 residues. The V and J ends lost 1 base and 3 bases, in that order; junction bases with no gene match: 4.

The CDR3 loop is CASSTQTGPGANVLTF. CDR3 in DNA: TGTGCCAGCAGCACCCAGACGGGGCCTGGGGCCAACGTCCTGACTTTC. The chain links TRBV7-8 to TRBJ2-6, with D perhaps matching TRBD1 or TRBD2 (5 bases each). Trimming stripped 5 bases from V and 2 bases from J, with 13 bases between. Germline assignment: CDR1 SGHVS and CDR2 FQNEAQ. CDR3 size: 16 residues.

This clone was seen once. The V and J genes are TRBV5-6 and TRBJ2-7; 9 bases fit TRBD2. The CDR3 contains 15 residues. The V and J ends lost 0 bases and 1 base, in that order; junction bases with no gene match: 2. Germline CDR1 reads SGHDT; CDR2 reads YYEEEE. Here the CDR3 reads CASSLDLAGSYEQYF. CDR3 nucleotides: TGTGCCAGCAGCTTGGATCTAGCGGGATCCTACGAGCAGTACTTC.

This CDR3 reads CASRNGPRGYGYTF. As DNA, the CDR3 is TGTGCCAGCAGAAATGGACCGCGCGGCTATGGCTACACCTTC. This chain connects TRBV6-5 to TRBJ1-2; D uncertain. Germline CDR1 reads MNHEY; CDR2 reads SVGAGI. The CDR3 is 14 amino acids. V shed 6 bases and J shed 4 bases, with 15 bases lying between them.